The source of this T cell receptor beta chain is a study of CD4 T cells in relation to SARS-CoV-2 and coronaviruses. Method: immunoSEQ multiplex PCR; TCRdb's copy keeps in-frame clones and lacks some. The sample holds approximately 30,000 clones, 74% seen once. V lost 5 bases, J lost 4 bases, and 10 bases stayed unmatched. CDR3 length: 16 amino acids. CDR1 and CDR2 from the germline V gene are SGHTA and FQGNSA. The unexposed donors gave CD4+ T cells in 2011-2018, prior to COVID-19. CD4+ T cells were isolated from the cells after 10 days of culture. A few million PBMCs per well were cultured with roughly 10 IU/ml IL-2. The count of this clone is one. Its target is not known. Study-wide findings and caveats: Compared with monoreactive clones, crossreactive clones showed significantly weaker SARS-CoV-2 expansion.

V and J are TRBV7-2 and TRBJ2-1, with 8 bases that match TRBD2. The sequence came from a human donor in good health. Sequencing input: CD4+ T cells from PBMCs, cultured in vitro. CDR3 coding DNA: TGTGCCAGCAGCCCCCTCGCGGGGGGAAAATACAATGAGCAGTTCTTC. Encoded protein: CASSPLAGGKYNEQFF.